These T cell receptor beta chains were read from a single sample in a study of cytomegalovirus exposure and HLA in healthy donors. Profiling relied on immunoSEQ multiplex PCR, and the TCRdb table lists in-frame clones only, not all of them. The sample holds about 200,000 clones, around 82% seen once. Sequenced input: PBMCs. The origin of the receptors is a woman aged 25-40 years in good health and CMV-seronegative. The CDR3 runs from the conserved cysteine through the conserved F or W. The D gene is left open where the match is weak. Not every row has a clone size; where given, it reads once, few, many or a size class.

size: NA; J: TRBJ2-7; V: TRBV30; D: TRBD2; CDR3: CASNPSGGPEQYF; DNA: TGTGCCTCAAACCCTAGCGGGGGCCCCGAGCAGTACTTC
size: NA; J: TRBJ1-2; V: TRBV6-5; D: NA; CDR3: CASSPPDTEFYGYTF; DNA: TGTGCCAGCAGTCCCCCCGACACAGAATTCTATGGCTACACCTTC
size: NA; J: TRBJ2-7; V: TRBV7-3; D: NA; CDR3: CASARMGSDEQYF; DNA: TGTGCCAGCGCGCGAATGGGGAGCGACGAGCAGTACTTC
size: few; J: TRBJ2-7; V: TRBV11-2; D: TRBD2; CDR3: CASSLGSGGPSGEQYF; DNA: TGTGCCAGCAGCTTAGGGAGCGGGGGGCCCTCGGGGGAGCAGTACTTC
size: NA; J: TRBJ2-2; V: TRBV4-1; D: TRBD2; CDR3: CASSHGLATGELFF; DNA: TGCGCCAGCAGCCATGGACTAGCGACAGGGGAGCTGTTTTTT
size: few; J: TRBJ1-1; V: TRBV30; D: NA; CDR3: CAWDLGGETEAFF; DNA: TGTGCCTGGGATCTCGGGGGAGAAACTGAAGCTTTCTTT
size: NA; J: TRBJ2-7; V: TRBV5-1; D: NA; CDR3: CASSLDRAALLYEQYF; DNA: TGCGCCAGCAGCTTGGACAGGGCCGCCCTCCTCTACGAGCAGTACTTC
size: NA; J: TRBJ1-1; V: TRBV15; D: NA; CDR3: CATSKAGTEAFF; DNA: TGTGCCACCAGCAAAGCGGGCACTGAAGCTTTCTTT
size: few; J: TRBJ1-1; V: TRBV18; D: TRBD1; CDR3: CASSRGGLGTEAFF; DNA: TGTGCCAGCTCCCGAGGGGGCCTAGGGACTGAAGCTTTCTTT
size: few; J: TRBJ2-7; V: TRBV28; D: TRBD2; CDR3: CASSPLRGSPYEQYF; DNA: TGTGCCAGCAGTCCCCTGCGGGGGAGCCCATACGAGCAGTACTTC
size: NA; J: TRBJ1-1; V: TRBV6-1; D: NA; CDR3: CASSEQDFTEAFF; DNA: TGTGCCAGCAGTGAACAGGATTTCACTGAAGCTTTCTTT
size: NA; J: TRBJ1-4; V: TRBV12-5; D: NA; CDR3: CASGWTNEKLFF; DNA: TGTGCTAGTGGGTGGACAAATGAAAAACTGTTTTTT
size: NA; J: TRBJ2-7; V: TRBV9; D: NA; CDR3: CASSGGDNPYEQYF; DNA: TGTGCCAGCAGCGGAGGGGACAATCCCTACGAGCAGTACTTC
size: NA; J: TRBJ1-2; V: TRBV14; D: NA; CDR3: CASSLGTGVYGYTF; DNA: TGTGCCAGCAGCCTCGGAACAGGAGTCTATGGCTACACCTTC
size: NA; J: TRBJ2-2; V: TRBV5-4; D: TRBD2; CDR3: CASSTGLAGNTGELFF; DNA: TGTGCCAGCAGCACGGGACTAGCGGGGAACACCGGGGAGCTGTTTTTT
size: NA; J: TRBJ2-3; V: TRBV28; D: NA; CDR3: CASSQTDTQYF; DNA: TGTGCCAGCAGTCAAACAGATACGCAGTATTTT
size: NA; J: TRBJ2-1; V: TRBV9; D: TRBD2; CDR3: CASSVLSGSYNEQFF; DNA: TGTGCCAGCAGCGTCCTTAGCGGGAGCTACAATGAGCAGTTCTTC
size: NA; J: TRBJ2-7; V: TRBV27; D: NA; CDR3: CASSPVAGRYHYEQYF; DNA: TGTGCCAGCAGTCCAGTCGCGGGACGGTACCACTACGAGCAGTACTTC
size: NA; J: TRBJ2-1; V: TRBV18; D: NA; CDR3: CASSLAAEDYNEQFF; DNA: TGTGCCAGCTCACTGGCTGCAGAGGATTACAATGAGCAGTTCTTC
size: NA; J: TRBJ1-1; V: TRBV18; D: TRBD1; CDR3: CASSQGAGNTEAFF; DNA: TGTGCCAGCTCCCAGGGGGCGGGGAACACTGAAGCTTTCTTT
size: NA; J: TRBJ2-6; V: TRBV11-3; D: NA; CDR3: CANIDQGLLEGGANVLTF; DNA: TGTGCCAACATCGACCAGGGGCTTTTGGAAGGTGGGGCCAACGTCCTGACTTTC
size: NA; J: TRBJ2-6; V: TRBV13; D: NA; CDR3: CASSSGTGTSDYPGANVLTF; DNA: TGTGCCAGCAGCTCGGGAACAGGGACCTCCGATTACCCTGGGGCCAACGTCCTGACTTTC
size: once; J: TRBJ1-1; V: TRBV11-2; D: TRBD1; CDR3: CASSLGLGTGGGGAFF; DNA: TGTGCCAGCAGCTTAGGATTGGGGACAGGGGGCGGAGGAGCTTTCTTT
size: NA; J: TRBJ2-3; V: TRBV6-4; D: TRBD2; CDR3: CASSDSGGSTDTQYF; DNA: TGTGCCAGCAGTGACTCGGGGGGGAGCACAGATACGCAGTATTTT
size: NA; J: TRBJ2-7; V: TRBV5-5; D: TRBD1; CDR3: CASSTRQGQDVQYF; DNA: TGTGCCAGCAGCACCAGACAGGGTCAGGATGTGCAGTACTTC
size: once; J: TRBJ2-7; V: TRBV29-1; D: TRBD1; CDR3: CSVADRGLVEQYF; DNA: TGCAGCGTTGCAGACAGGGGGCTGGTCGAGCAGTACTTC
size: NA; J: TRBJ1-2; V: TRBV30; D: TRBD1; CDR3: CAWSADRGNRYTF; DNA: TGTGCCTGGAGCGCAGACAGGGGAAATCGCTACACCTTC
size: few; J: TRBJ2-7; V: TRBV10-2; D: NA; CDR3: CASSSGYEQYF; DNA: TGCGCCAGCAGTTCAGGGTACGAGCAGTACTTC
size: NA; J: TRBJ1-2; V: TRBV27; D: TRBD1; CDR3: CASKNETGEDGYTF; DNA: TGTGCCAGCAAAAACGAGACAGGGGAGGATGGCTACACCTTC
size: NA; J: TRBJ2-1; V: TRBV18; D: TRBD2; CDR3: CASSPTSGGAENEQFF; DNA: TGTGCCAGCTCACCCACTAGCGGGGGGGCGGAGAATGAGCAGTTCTTC
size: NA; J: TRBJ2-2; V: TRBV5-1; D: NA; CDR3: CASSLASNGELFF; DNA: TGCGCCAGCAGCTTGGCTTCTAACGGGGAGCTGTTTTTT
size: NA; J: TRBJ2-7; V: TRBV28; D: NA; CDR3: CASSLGSPVSAEQYF; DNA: TGTGCCAGCAGTTTAGGTAGCCCCGTCTCGGCCGAGCAGTACTTC
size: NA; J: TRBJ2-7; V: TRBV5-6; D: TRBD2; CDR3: CASSWGLAGGYEQYF; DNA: TGTGCCAGCAGCTGGGGACTAGCGGGAGGTTACGAGCAGTACTTC
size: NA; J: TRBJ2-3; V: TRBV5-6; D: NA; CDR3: CASSDGGTFTDTQYF; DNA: TGTGCCAGCAGTGACGGGGGAACCTTCACAGATACGCAGTATTTT
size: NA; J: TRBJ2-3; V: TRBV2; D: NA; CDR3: CASSTGTDTQYF; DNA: TGTGCCAGCAGCACGGGCACAGATACGCAGTATTTT
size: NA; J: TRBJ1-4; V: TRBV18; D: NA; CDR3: CASSPQIMDEKLFF; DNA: TGTGCCAGCTCACCCCAGATCATGGATGAAAAACTGTTTTTT
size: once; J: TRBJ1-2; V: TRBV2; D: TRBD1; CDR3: CASSRTGADYGYTF; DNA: TGTGCCAGCAGCAGGACAGGGGCGGACTATGGCTACACCTTC
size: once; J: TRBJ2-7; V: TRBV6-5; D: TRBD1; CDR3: CASSWSGQAYEQYF; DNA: TGTGCCAGCAGTTGGTCGGGACAGGCCTACGAGCAGTACTTC
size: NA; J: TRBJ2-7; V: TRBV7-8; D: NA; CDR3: CASIGSSYEQYF; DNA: TGTGCCAGCATCGGGAGTTCCTACGAGCAGTACTTC
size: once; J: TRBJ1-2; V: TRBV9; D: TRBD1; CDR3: CASTRGPYGYTF; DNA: TGTGCCAGCACAAGGGGGCCCTATGGCTACACCTTC
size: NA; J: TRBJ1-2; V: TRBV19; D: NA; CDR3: CASSIDRTGNYGYPF; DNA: TGTGCCAGTAGTATAGATCGAACAGGAAACTATGGCTACCCCTTC
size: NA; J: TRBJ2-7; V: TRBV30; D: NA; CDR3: CAWSVPGFSYEQYF; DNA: TGTGCCTGGAGTGTACCAGGTTTCTCCTACGAGCAGTACTTC
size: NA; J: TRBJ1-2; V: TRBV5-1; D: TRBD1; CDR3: CASSLVGQGAGGYTF; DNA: TGCGCCAGCAGCTTGGTAGGACAGGGGGCTGGTGGCTACACCTTC
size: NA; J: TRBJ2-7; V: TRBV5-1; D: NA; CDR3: CASGRGDEQYF; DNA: TGCGCCAGCGGCAGGGGAGACGAGCAGTACTTC
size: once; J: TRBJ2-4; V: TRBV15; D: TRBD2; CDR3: CATSREAGGVTKNIQYF; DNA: TGTGCCACCAGCAGAGAGGCCGGGGGGGTTACCAAAAACATTCAGTACTTC
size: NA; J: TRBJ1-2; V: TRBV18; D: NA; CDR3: CASSRDSLYGYPF; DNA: TGTGCCAGCTCACGAGACAGCCTCTATGGCTACCCCTTC
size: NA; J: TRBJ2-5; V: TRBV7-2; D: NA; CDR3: CASSLVRGETQYF; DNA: TGTGCCAGCAGCTTAGTCAGGGGAGAGACCCAGTACTTC
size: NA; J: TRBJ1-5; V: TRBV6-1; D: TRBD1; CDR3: CASSESSGQGQPQHF; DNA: TGTGCCAGCAGTGAAAGCTCGGGACAGGGGCAGCCCCAGCATTTT